These 20 T cell receptor beta chains were all obtained from the same sample, sequenced in a study of blood T cell repertoires in COVID-19. The table came from immunoSEQ multiplex PCR; TCRdb's copy has only in-frame clones and leaves some out. The sample comprises some 30,000 clones, about nine tenths of which are singletons, and under 6% rests with the top ten. The material sequenced was peripheral blood. All receptors come from a man aged 55 to 70 with active COVID-19.

The rearrangement joins TRBV5-1 to TRBJ2-3, with D possibly TRBD2 on 6 matching bases. CDR3 length: 14 residues. Germline V lookup: CDR1 SGHRS, CDR2 YFSETQ. The germline V and J ends were trimmed by 3 bases and 2 bases, with 10 bases remaining between them. CDR3 DNA: TGCGCCAGCAGCTCGGGGACTCTCACAGATACGCAGTATTTT. Encoded protein: CASSSGTLTDTQYF.

This chain links TRBV5-1 with TRBJ1-2, with 9 bases aligning to TRBD1. The CDR3 has 14 amino acids. The germline gives CDR1 SGHRS, CDR2 YFSETQ. V shed 0 bases, J shed 8 bases, and the junction held 5 bases outside the gene matches. The CDR3 is CASSLGTGEVGYTF. CDR3 DNA: TGCGCCAGCAGCTTGGGGACAGGGGAAGTAGGCTACACCTTC.

This clone was seen once. The J gene is TRBJ1-1, the V gene TRBV7-9; D is possibly TRBD1 (6 bases). CDR1 and CDR2 (germline): SEHNR, FQNEAQ (reference sequence). The CDR3 loop spans 16 amino acids. V lost 5 bases and J lost 1, with 17 bases in between. CDR3 loop: CASSPESGTKNTEAFF. In DNA form, the CDR3 reads TGTGCCAGCAGCCCAGAGTCCGGGACAAAGAACACTGAAGCTTTCTTT.

The chain has TRBV15 and TRBJ1-3; perhaps TRBD1 as D (6 bases). V lost 3 bases and J lost 0, with 12 bases in between. CDR3 length: 16 residues. Germline lookup yields CDR1 LNHNV and CDR2 YYDKDF (reference sequence). CDR3 in amino acids: CATSSSHRVSGNTIYF. In DNA form, the CDR3 reads TGTGCCACCAGCAGTTCACACAGGGTCTCTGGAAACACCATATATTTT. Using reference TRBV15 and TRBJ1-3 for the parts outside the CDR3, the full variable domain is DAMVIQNPRYQVTQFGKPVTLSCSQTLNHNVMYWYQQKSSQAPKLLFHYYDKDFNNEADTPDNFQSRRPNTSFCFLDIRSPGLGDTAMYLCATSSSHRVSGNTIYFGEGSWLTVV.

A single count supports this clone. The genes are TRBV29-1 and TRBJ1-2, with TRBD1 identical over 10 bases. The CDR3 is 13 residues long. Germline V gene sequence: CDR1 SQVTM, CDR2 ANQGSEA. With V trimmed by 6 bases and J by 4 bases, 5 bases remained unmatched. In DNA, the CDR3 is TGCAGCGTCCGACAGGGGGCCAGCTATGGCTACACCTTC. Its translation is CSVRQGASYGYTF.

The sample holds one count of this clone. The gene calls are TRBV9 and TRBJ2-2; D possibly corresponds to TRBD1 (6 bases). Germline CDR1 is SGDLS and CDR2 is YYNGEE. V was cut by 4 bases and J by 5 bases, with 9 bases left in between. The CDR3 spans 13 residues. This CDR3 is CASSPQGTGELFF. The CDR3 DNA sequence: TGTGCCAGCAGCCCACAGGGAACCGGGGAGCTGTTTTTT.

This chain links TRBV11-2 with TRBJ2-1, with TRBD2 as a possible D gene (6 bases). Trimming shortened V by 4 bases and J by 4 bases, and 11 bases separated the two germline ends. The CDR3 covers 14 residues. Looked up from germline, CDR1 is SGHAT and CDR2 is FQNNGV. This CDR3 is CASSSMTSYNEQFF. CDR3 DNA sequence: TGTGCCAGCAGCTCGATGACTAGTTACAATGAGCAGTTCTTC.

The chain couples TRBV6-1 to TRBJ2-5, with 8 positions matching TRBD1. Trimming removed 1 base from V and 5 bases from J; junction bases left unmatched: 3. The CDR3 consists of 14 residues. Germline V gives CDR1 MNHNS, CDR2 SASEGT. This CDR3 is CASSEGTGWETQYF. As DNA, the CDR3 is TGTGCCAGCAGTGAAGGGACAGGGTGGGAGACCCAGTACTTC.

This clone was seen only once. The V and J genes are TRBV19 and TRBJ1-4, with D unresolved. The V end lost 3 bases, the J end lost 8 bases, and 4 bases lay between the germline ends. The CDR3 extends over 11 amino acids. The germline V gene has CDR1 LNHDA and CDR2 SQIVND (reference sequence). The chain's CDR3 is CASSISEKLFF. Here the CDR3 DNA reads TGTGCCAGTAGTATTTCAGAAAAACTGTTTTTT.

The chain combines TRBV11-2 with TRBJ2-7; TRBD2 matches 11 bases. Germline lookup yields CDR1 SGHAT and CDR2 FQNNGV. V lost 5 bases, J lost 8 bases, and 14 bases stayed unmatched. The CDR3 is 16 residues long. The CDR3 DNA is TGTGCCAGCAGCACCCGTCTCCTAGCGGGGGGCGTAAAGCAGTACTTC. Its protein is CASSTRLLAGGVKQYF.

The gene calls are TRBV5-1 and TRBJ2-4, with a tentative D call TRBD1 (5 bases). This CDR3 contains 15 residues. Germline V gene sequence: CDR1 SGHRS, CDR2 YFSETQ. V lost 3 bases to trimming and J lost 1 base, with 11 bases between them. The DNA for the CDR3 is TGCGCCAGCAGCTCTCAGGGTCCTGCCAAAAACATTCAGTACTTC. Translating it yields CASSSQGPAKNIQYF.

V usage is TRBV10-1 and J usage is TRBJ1-1; D might be TRBD1 (6 bases). V was shortened by 6 bases and J by 2 bases, with 22 bases between the two germline ends. The CDR3 length is 17 residues. CDR1 is WNHNN and CDR2 is SYGVQD in the germline V gene (reference sequence). The CDR3 is CASSTGSLWDPNTEAFF. The CDR3 bases are TGCGCCAGCAGCACAGGGTCCCTTTGGGACCCTAACACTGAAGCTTTCTTT.

J is TRBJ1-5 and V is TRBV4-1; 7 nucleotides align to TRBD1. V dropped 1 base and J dropped 0; count of bases not matched to a gene: 0. This CDR3 contains 15 residues. CDR1 is MGHRA, CDR2 YSYEKL, per germline. The CDR3: CASSQGQGSNQPQHF. The CDR3 DNA follows: TGCGCCAGCAGCCAAGGACAGGGTAGCAATCAGCCCCAGCATTTT.

The V call is TRBV19, the J call TRBJ2-1; TRBD2 matches at 10 bases. Per germline, CDR1 LNHDA and CDR2 SQIVND (reference sequence). The CDR3 length is 15 residues. Trimming cost V 6 bases and J 2 bases; bases outside gene matches: 4. The CDR3 spells CASRLLAGAYNEQFF. In nucleotides, the CDR3 is TGTGCCAGTAGGCTGCTAGCGGGGGCCTACAATGAGCAGTTCTTC.

The chain joins TRBV19 to TRBJ1-1; weak D call: TRBD1 (6 bases). CDR3 size: 14 residues. The V end was cut by 3 bases, the J end by 4 bases, with 12 bases between. Germline assignment: CDR1 LNHDA and CDR2 SQIVND (reference sequence). CDR3 nucleotide sequence: TGTGCCAGTAGTATTATCAGCAGGGGCACTGAAGCTTTCTTT. Its translation: CASSIISRGTEAFF.

The genes are TRBV6-5 and TRBJ2-3, with TRBD2 matching 9 bases. The germline gives CDR1 MNHEY, CDR2 SVGAGI. The ends lost 6 bases at V and 6 bases at J; junction bases unmatched: 10. The CDR3 covers 15 residues. The CDR3 bases are TGTGCCAGCAGCTCTAGCGGGGCGCGATCGGATACGCAGTATTTT. It yields the protein CASSSSGARSDTQYF.

V gene TRBV7-9 combines with J gene TRBJ1-1, with D hard to call. There are 15 residues in the CDR3. V lost 2 bases and J lost 3, with 13 bases in between. CDR1 is SEHNR, CDR2 FQNEAQ, per germline (reference sequence). Written as DNA, the CDR3 is TGTGCCAGCAGCTTACGTTCACAGAATCACACTGAAGCTTTCTTT. Protein product: CASSLRSQNHTEAFF.

The chain links TRBV7-3 to TRBJ1-2; 9 bases are a match to TRBD1. Germline V lookup: CDR1 SGHTA, CDR2 FQGTGA. The CDR3 spans 13 residues. V lost 5 bases to trimming and J lost 4 bases; unmatched junction nucleotides: 2. The CDR3 DNA sequence: TGTGCCAGCAGCGTGGACAGGGGCTATGGCTACACCTTC. It encodes CASSVDRGYGYTF. The complete variable domain, with remaining parts taken from reference TRBV7-3 and TRBJ1-2, reads GAGVSQTPSNKVTEKGKYVELRCDPISGHTALYWYRQSLGQGPEFLIYFQGTGAADDSGLPNDRFFAVRPEGSVSTLKIQRTERGDSAVYLCASSVDRGYGYTFGSGTRLTVV.

The rearrangement uses TRBV5-6 and TRBJ2-7; 10 nucleotides match TRBD2. Germline CDR1 SGHDT, CDR2 YYEEEE. Unmatched junction bases numbered 9, after V lost 2 bases and J lost 1 base. The CDR3 contains 17 residues. In DNA, the CDR3 is TGTGCCAGCAGCTTACAAATAGCGGGGGGTTATTCCTACGAGCAGTACTTC. Its protein product is CASSLQIAGGYSYEQYF. Drawing the rest from reference TRBV5-6 and TRBJ2-7, the complete variable domain is DAGVTQSPTHLIKTRGQQVTLRCSPKSGHDTVSWYQQALGQGPQFIFQYYEEEERQRGNFPDRFSGHQFPNYSSELNVNALLLGDSALYLCASSLQIAGGYSYEQYFGPGTRLTVT.

For the CDR3, the DNA is TGTGCCAGCCGCCGCGGGGCACAAGAGACCCAGTACTTC. Translating it yields CASRRGAQETQYF. V is TRBV12-3 or TRBV12-4 and J is TRBJ2-5; perhaps TRBD2 as D (6 bases). CDR3 size: 13 residues. V dropped 8 bases and J dropped 2 bases, with 12 bases sitting between them.